This is a list of T cell receptor beta chains from one sample in a study of PD-1 blockade in classical Hodgkin lymphoma. This table comes from immunoSEQ multiplex PCR, and its TCRdb copy is limited to in-frame clones, with some not included. The data show about 25,000 clones, approximately 70% seen once. Here the sequenced sample was peripheral blood mononuclear cells (PBMCs), taken before the fourth cycle of nivolumab. These receptors were taken from a human donor with classical Hodgkin lymphoma. CDR3s include the opening cysteine and the closing phenylalanine or tryptophan. A D gene is named only where the DNA matches it firmly. Only part of the rows carry a size: once, few, many, or a class if the clone is expanded.

>TRBV30|NA|NA|TRBJ1-5
CAWSVHGNQPQHF
TGTGCCTGGAGTGTACACGGCAATCAGCCCCAGCATTTT
>TRBV4-1|medium-sized|NA|TRBJ2-7
CASSQGTVGYEQYF
TGCGCCAGCAGCCAAGGGACAGTAGGCTACGAGCAGTACTTC
>TRBV18|NA|NA|TRBJ2-2
CASSPFESGGELFF
TGTGCCAGCTCACCATTTGAGTCCGGCGGGGAGCTGTTTTTT
>TRBV30|NA|TRBD2|TRBJ2-3
CAWGRSGGVSADTQYF
TGTGCCTGGGGCCGGAGCGGGGGGGTGAGCGCAGATACGCAGTATTTT
>TRBV6-5|NA|TRBD2|TRBJ2-5
CASSTGLAGAQYF
TGTGCCAGCAGTACTGGACTAGCTGGCGCTCAGTACTTC
>TRBV6-4|NA|NA|TRBJ1-5
CASSPNYSNQPQHF
TGTGCCAGCAGTCCTAACTATAGCAATCAGCCCCAGCATTTT
>TRBV13|NA|TRBD2|TRBJ2-1
CASSHGTSGPYNEQFF
TGTGCCAGCAGCCACGGGACTAGCGGGCCTTACAATGAGCAGTTCTTC
>TRBV5-1|once|NA|TRBJ1-3
CASSLASGSNTIYF
TGCGCCAGCAGCTTGGCCTCTGGGTCAAACACCATATATTTT
>TRBV6-1|few|NA|TRBJ2-3
CASSSGGLPTLF
TGTGCCAGCAGTTCAGGGGGACTGCCAACCCTTTTT
>TRBV2|medium-sized|NA|TRBJ2-1
CASSGGEQFF
TGTGCCAGCAGTGGGGGTGAGCAGTTCTTC
>TRBV7-2|once|TRBD1|TRBJ1-2
CASKRGQGNVYGYTF
TGTGCCAGCAAAAGGGGACAGGGGAACGTCTATGGCTACACCTTC
>TRBV7-2|NA|NA|TRBJ1-5
CASSSTGTPSQPQHF
TGTGCCAGCAGCTCCACAGGGACCCCCTCTCAGCCCCAGCATTTT
>TRBV2|NA|NA|TRBJ1-2
CASRGAGYGYTF
TGTGCCAGCAGGGGGGCCGGCTATGGCTACACCTTC
>TRBV7-9|NA|NA|TRBJ1-1
CASSASGTVNTEAFF
TGTGCCAGCAGCGCGTCCGGGACGGTGAACACTGAAGCTTTCTTT
>TRBV6-1|NA|NA|TRBJ1-2
CASSEASGASFGYTF
TGTGCCAGCAGTGAAGCTTCAGGGGCCTCCTTCGGCTACACCTTC
>TRBV6-1|NA|NA|TRBJ1-1
CASSETHRAEAFF
TGTGCCAGCAGCGAAACTCACAGGGCTGAAGCTTTCTTT
>TRBV5-5|once|TRBD1|TRBJ2-5
CASSLPDRTGGETQYF
TGTGCCAGCAGCTTGCCCGATAGGACAGGGGGAGAGACCCAGTACTTC
>TRBV27|NA|NA|TRBJ1-5
CASSPNYSNQPQHF
TGTGCCAGCAGTCCTAACTATAGCAATCAGCCCCAGCATTTT
>TRBV7-9|NA|NA|TRBJ1-4
CASSLATGATNEKLFF
TGTGCCAGCAGCTTAGCAACGGGGGCAACTAATGAAAAACTGTTTTTT
>TRBV19|NA|TRBD1|TRBJ1-2
CASGWTGGGLYGYTF
TGTGCCAGTGGTTGGACAGGTGGAGGCCTTTATGGCTACACCTTC
>TRBV23-1|NA|NA|TRBJ2-5
CASSRIRDGTIKETQYF
TGCGCCAGCAGTCGGATCCGGGACGGGACAATTAAAGAGACCCAGTACTTC
>TRBV19|NA|NA|TRBJ1-3
CASTKSLGSGNTIYF
TGTGCCAGTACTAAATCCCTGGGGTCTGGAAACACCATATATTTT
>TRBV20-1|few|NA|TRBJ1-1
CSARKYTEAFF
TGCAGTGCTAGGAAGTACACTGAAGCTTTCTTT
>TRBV6-4|NA|NA|TRBJ2-7
CASSFPGSYEQYF
TGTGCCAGCAGTTTCCCGGGTTCCTACGAGCAGTACTTC
>TRBV5-4|NA|TRBD1|TRBJ2-3
CASGPAGQGASDTQYF
TGTGCCAGCGGGCCAGCGGGACAGGGGGCTTCAGATACGCAGTATTTT
>TRBV6-4|NA|TRBD1|TRBJ1-6
CASTWTGNSPLHF
TGTGCCAGCACTTGGACAGGAAATTCACCCCTCCACTTT
>TRBV6-1|once|NA|TRBJ2-1
CASSRGDPPHEQFF
TGTGCCAGCAGCCGCGGGGATCCCCCCCATGAGCAGTTCTTC
>TRBV6-1|NA|TRBD1|TRBJ2-7
CASSEGDSSYEQYF
TGTGCCAGCAGTGAAGGGGACAGCTCCTACGAGCAGTACTTC
>TRBV5-8|NA|TRBD1|TRBJ1-6
CASSSETGINSPLHF
TGTGCCAGCAGCTCAGAGACAGGGATCAATTCACCCCTCCACTTT
>TRBV18|once|TRBD1|TRBJ1-1
CASSRDRANTEAFF
TGTGCCAGCTCACGGGACAGGGCTAACACTGAAGCTTTCTTT
>TRBV2|NA|NA|TRBJ2-2
CASSGSATRTGELFF
TGTGCCAGCAGTGGGAGCGCGACGAGGACCGGGGAACTGTTTTTT
>TRBV5-5|once|NA|TRBJ2-1
CASSSYPPGGSSYNEQFF
TGTGCCAGCAGCTCCTACCCGCCAGGGGGGAGCTCCTACAATGAGCAGTTCTTC